The source of this T cell receptor beta chain is a study of control samples from healthy donors and cancer patients. The assay was immunoSEQ multiplex PCR, and TCRdb's table has in-frame clones only and misses some. Of tens of thousands of clones in the sample, 91% were seen once. This CDR3 comprises 13 residues. The germline V gene encodes CDR1 LGHNA and CDR2 YSLEER. The V end lost 2 bases, the J end lost 8 bases, and 10 bases lay between the germline ends. Sequencing used blood. This rearrangement joins TRBV4-3 to TRBJ2-1, with D tentatively TRBD2 (5 bases). The clonotype was recovered from a man aged 25-45 years in good health. This chain's CDR3 is CASSQIGEYEQFF. CDR3 sequence (DNA): TGCGCCAGCAGCCAAATCGGGGAGTATGAGCAGTTCTTC.